These T cell receptor beta chains were read from a single sample in a study of T-cell memory formation after mild COVID-19. TCRdb reprocessed the 5' RACE reads with MiXCR, giving one entry per CDR3 protein. Counted here are about 120,000 distinct CDR3 sequences, around a sixth occurring once; the ten biggest clones make up more than 11%. The sample taken for sequencing was PBMCs or a T cell subset sorted from them (not recorded which). These receptors came from an adult woman who had mild COVID-19 (a few samples of this study predate the infection). Cell type and time point are not known. Both conserved end residues are part of each CDR3. Each record gives: CDR3 length, clone size, V gene, J gene, D gene, CDR3 protein, CDR3 DNA. A D gene is named only where the DNA matches it firmly. Not all rows give a size; the values are once, few, many and, for expanded clones, a class.

CDR3 length: 14; clone size: .; V gene: TRBV4-1; J gene: TRBJ2-3; D gene: TRBD2; CDR3 protein: CASSQASSGTAQYF; CDR3 DNA: TGCGCCAGCAGCCAAGCATCTAGCGGGACGGCGCAGTATTTT
CDR3 length: 15; clone size: .; V gene: TRBV20-1; J gene: TRBJ1-2; D gene: TRBD1; CDR3 protein: CSAQASTGGFRGYTF; CDR3 DNA: TGCAGTGCTCAAGCCTCGACAGGGGGCTTCAGAGGCTACACCTTC
CDR3 length: 12; clone size: few; V gene: TRBV12-3/TRBV12-4; J gene: TRBJ2-1; D gene: .; CDR3 protein: CASRGLNNEQFF; CDR3 DNA: TGTGCCAGCAGGGGGTTAAACAATGAGCAGTTCTTC
CDR3 length: 15; clone size: once; V gene: TRBV12-3/TRBV12-4; J gene: TRBJ2-7; D gene: TRBD2; CDR3 protein: CASSLGRGYHSEQYF; CDR3 DNA: TGTGCCAGCAGCCTCGGGAGGGGCTATCACTCCGAGCAGTACTTC
CDR3 length: 15; clone size: few; V gene: TRBV13; J gene: TRBJ1-5; D gene: .; CDR3 protein: CASSLGTGRNQPQHF; CDR3 DNA: TGTGCCAGCAGCCTCGGGACGGGTCGTAATCAGCCCCAGCATTTT
CDR3 length: 17; clone size: .; V gene: TRBV4-3; J gene: TRBJ2-1; D gene: .; CDR3 protein: CASSQDPGGSSYNEQFF; CDR3 DNA: TGCGCCAGCAGCCAAGATCCTGGAGGGAGCTCCTACAATGAGCAGTTCTTC
CDR3 length: 13; clone size: .; V gene: TRBV20-1; J gene: TRBJ1-1; D gene: .; CDR3 protein: CSARDPPDAEAFF; CDR3 DNA: TGCAGTGCTAGAGATCCACCCGATGCTGAAGCTTTCTTT
CDR3 length: 16; clone size: .; V gene: TRBV15; J gene: TRBJ2-4; D gene: TRBD1; CDR3 protein: CATSSFRDRAINIQYF; CDR3 DNA: TGTGCCACCAGCAGTTTCCGGGACAGGGCGATAAACATTCAGTACTTC
CDR3 length: 17; clone size: .; V gene: TRBV2; J gene: TRBJ2-4; D gene: .; CDR3 protein: CASSEQTPLGAKNIQYF; CDR3 DNA: TGTGCCAGCAGTGAACAGACCCCCTTGGGGGCCAAAAACATTCAGTACTTC
CDR3 length: 14; clone size: few; V gene: TRBV12-3/TRBV12-4; J gene: TRBJ1-1; D gene: .; CDR3 protein: CASSLRSWGPEAFF; CDR3 DNA: TGTGCCAGCAGTTTAAGGAGTTGGGGCCCTGAAGCTTTCTTT
CDR3 length: 15; clone size: few; V gene: TRBV12-3/TRBV12-4; J gene: TRBJ2-2; D gene: TRBD2; CDR3 protein: CASSFLAGGTGELFF; CDR3 DNA: TGTGCCAGCAGTTTTCTAGCGGGAGGAACCGGGGAGCTGTTTTTT
CDR3 length: 14; clone size: few; V gene: TRBV27; J gene: TRBJ2-7; D gene: TRBD2; CDR3 protein: CASSFGLAGGEQYF; CDR3 DNA: TGTGCCAGCAGTTTCGGACTAGCGGGAGGCGAGCAGTACTTC
CDR3 length: 17; clone size: once; V gene: TRBV7-3; J gene: TRBJ2-2; D gene: .; CDR3 protein: CASSLRADKLNTGELFF; CDR3 DNA: TGTGCCAGCAGCTTAAGAGCGGACAAACTGAACACCGGGGAGCTGTTTTTT
CDR3 length: 15; clone size: few; V gene: TRBV21-1; J gene: TRBJ2-2; D gene: .; CDR3 protein: CASSTQGAHNGELFF; CDR3 DNA: TGTGCCAGCAGCACCCAGGGGGCGCATAACGGGGAGCTGTTTTTT
CDR3 length: 16; clone size: few; V gene: TRBV6-5; J gene: TRBJ2-3; D gene: .; CDR3 protein: CASSYGGGRSTDTQYF; CDR3 DNA: TGTGCCAGCAGTTACGGTGGGGGGCGAAGCACAGATACGCAGTATTTT
CDR3 length: 15; clone size: many; V gene: TRBV7-2; J gene: TRBJ1-3; D gene: .; CDR3 protein: CASSLDGSSGNTIYF; CDR3 DNA: TGTGCCAGCAGCTTAGACGGGAGCTCTGGAAACACCATATATTTT
CDR3 length: 15; clone size: .; V gene: TRBV6-1; J gene: TRBJ2-7; D gene: TRBD1; CDR3 protein: CASSEVPGQAMEQYF; CDR3 DNA: TGTGCCAGCAGTGAGGTCCCGGGACAGGCTATGGAGCAGTACTTC
CDR3 length: 16; clone size: few; V gene: TRBV5-1; J gene: TRBJ2-7; D gene: TRBD2; CDR3 protein: CASSPTSAGGPWEQYF; CDR3 DNA: TGCGCCAGCAGCCCGACCTCTGCGGGAGGGCCTTGGGAGCAGTACTTC
CDR3 length: 14; clone size: .; V gene: TRBV11-1; J gene: TRBJ2-7; D gene: .; CDR3 protein: CASTLDGSFYEQYF; CDR3 DNA: TGTGCCAGCACCTTGGACGGCTCATTCTACGAGCAGTACTTC
CDR3 length: 14; clone size: .; V gene: TRBV4-3; J gene: TRBJ1-4; D gene: .; CDR3 protein: CASHRSTGEEKLFF; CDR3 DNA: TGCGCCAGCCACAGATCGACAGGCGAGGAAAAACTGTTTTTT
CDR3 length: 13; clone size: .; V gene: TRBV29-1; J gene: TRBJ2-4; D gene: .; CDR3 protein: CSVDDREKNIQYF; CDR3 DNA: TGCAGCGTTGACGACAGAGAAAAAAACATTCAGTACTTC
CDR3 length: 17; clone size: .; V gene: TRBV7-6; J gene: TRBJ2-2; D gene: TRBD2; CDR3 protein: CASSLGGRAGSAGELFF; CDR3 DNA: TGTGCCAGCAGCTTAGGCGGGAGGGCCGGTTCCGCCGGGGAGCTGTTTTTT
CDR3 length: 15; clone size: .; V gene: TRBV9; J gene: TRBJ2-1; D gene: TRBD2; CDR3 protein: CASSRGASGRNEQFF; CDR3 DNA: TGTGCCAGCAGCCGCGGGGCTAGCGGACGCAATGAGCAGTTCTTC
CDR3 length: 14; clone size: few; V gene: TRBV4-1; J gene: TRBJ1-6; D gene: .; CDR3 protein: CASSRRDINSPLHF; CDR3 DNA: TGCGCCAGCAGCCGCAGGGATATCAATTCACCCCTCCACTTT
CDR3 length: 15; clone size: few; V gene: TRBV24-1; J gene: TRBJ2-2; D gene: TRBD1; CDR3 protein: CATSDLDRDTPELFF; CDR3 DNA: TGTGCCACCAGTGACCTGGACAGGGATACGCCGGAGCTGTTTTTT
CDR3 length: 15; clone size: .; V gene: TRBV28; J gene: TRBJ2-1; D gene: TRBD2; CDR3 protein: CASLLAGGTYNEQFF; CDR3 DNA: TGTGCCAGCCTCCTAGCGGGGGGGACCTACAATGAGCAGTTCTTC
CDR3 length: 19; clone size: once; V gene: TRBV2; J gene: TRBJ2-3; D gene: .; CDR3 protein: CASSVWRTVPPGFDDTQYF; CDR3 DNA: TGTGCCAGCAGCGTATGGAGGACAGTACCCCCCGGGTTCGACGATACGCAGTATTTT
CDR3 length: 13; clone size: few; V gene: TRBV11-2; J gene: TRBJ2-1; D gene: .; CDR3 protein: CASSLSLGREQFF; CDR3 DNA: TGTGCCAGCAGCTTATCCCTCGGGCGTGAGCAGTTCTTC
CDR3 length: 16; clone size: few; V gene: TRBV9; J gene: TRBJ2-7; D gene: TRBD1; CDR3 protein: CASSVSGTGESYEQYF; CDR3 DNA: TGTGCCAGCAGCGTGTCCGGGACAGGGGAGTCCTACGAGCAGTACTTC
CDR3 length: 12; clone size: few; V gene: TRBV6-2/TRBV6-3; J gene: TRBJ2-7; D gene: .; CDR3 protein: CASSLTIYEQYF; CDR3 DNA: TGTGCCAGCAGTTTGACCATCTACGAGCAGTACTTC
CDR3 length: 11; clone size: few; V gene: TRBV11-2; J gene: TRBJ2-7; D gene: TRBD2; CDR3 protein: CATSLATGQYF; CDR3 DNA: TGTGCCACCTCACTAGCGACGGGGCAGTACTTC
CDR3 length: 15; clone size: .; V gene: TRBV18; J gene: TRBJ2-5; D gene: .; CDR3 protein: CASSHLPASQETQYF; CDR3 DNA: TGTGCCAGCTCACACCTTCCGGCGTCCCAAGAGACCCAGTACTTC
CDR3 length: 14; clone size: few; V gene: TRBV9; J gene: TRBJ1-2; D gene: .; CDR3 protein: CASTLTEGGYGYTF; CDR3 DNA: TGTGCCAGCACCCTAACAGAGGGGGGCTATGGCTACACCTTC
CDR3 length: 14; clone size: few; V gene: TRBV7-2; J gene: TRBJ1-1; D gene: .; CDR3 protein: CASSLPGRGPQAFF; CDR3 DNA: TGTGCCAGCAGCTTACCGGGGAGAGGGCCACAAGCTTTCTTT
CDR3 length: 12; clone size: .; V gene: TRBV3-1; J gene: TRBJ1-2; D gene: .; CDR3 protein: CASSRPGHGYTF; CDR3 DNA: TGTGCCAGCAGCCGCCCCGGGCATGGCTACACCTTC
CDR3 length: 16; clone size: many; V gene: TRBV20-1; J gene: TRBJ2-1; D gene: TRBD1; CDR3 protein: CSAIHRGKSSYNEQFF; CDR3 DNA: TGCAGTGCTATCCACAGGGGAAAAAGCTCCTACAATGAGCAGTTCTTC
CDR3 length: 17; clone size: many; V gene: TRBV20-1; J gene: TRBJ1-6; D gene: TRBD1; CDR3 protein: CSARDETGSSYNSPLHF; CDR3 DNA: TGCAGTGCTAGAGATGAGACAGGGAGCTCCTATAATTCACCCCTCCACTTT
CDR3 length: 15; clone size: .; V gene: TRBV5-6; J gene: TRBJ1-2; D gene: TRBD1; CDR3 protein: CASSSPGQTIYGYTF; CDR3 DNA: TGTGCCAGCAGCTCGCCGGGACAGACGATCTATGGCTACACCTTC
CDR3 length: 13; clone size: few; V gene: TRBV5-1; J gene: TRBJ2-4; D gene: .; CDR3 protein: CASSLRTKNIQYF; CDR3 DNA: TGCGCCAGCAGCTTGCGGACAAAAAACATTCAGTACTTC
CDR3 length: 13; clone size: .; V gene: TRBV29-1; J gene: TRBJ1-6; D gene: .; CDR3 protein: CSVEETGGSPLHF; CDR3 DNA: TGCAGCGTTGAAGAGACAGGTGGTTCACCCCTCCACTTT
CDR3 length: 16; clone size: few; V gene: TRBV28; J gene: TRBJ2-2; D gene: TRBD1; CDR3 protein: CASSPGAQGAVGELFF; CDR3 DNA: TGTGCCAGCAGCCCTGGGGCCCAGGGGGCGGTCGGGGAGCTGTTTTTT
CDR3 length: 14; clone size: few; V gene: TRBV6-2/TRBV6-3; J gene: TRBJ2-5; D gene: .; CDR3 protein: CASSSQDLQETQYF; CDR3 DNA: TGTGCCAGCAGTTCCCAGGACCTCCAAGAGACCCAGTACTTC
CDR3 length: 15; clone size: .; V gene: TRBV20-1; J gene: TRBJ2-7; D gene: .; CDR3 protein: CSARRLPRGLREQYF; CDR3 DNA: TGCAGTGCTAGGCGTCTCCCCAGAGGTCTACGCGAGCAGTACTTC
CDR3 length: 14; clone size: few; V gene: TRBV5-1; J gene: TRBJ2-7; D gene: .; CDR3 protein: CASSLDDRPTKQYF; CDR3 DNA: TGCGCCAGCAGCTTGGATGACAGGCCTACGAAGCAGTACTTC
CDR3 length: 14; clone size: many; V gene: TRBV9; J gene: TRBJ2-7; D gene: .; CDR3 protein: CASSETVSVSEQYF; CDR3 DNA: TGTGCCAGCAGCGAGACAGTATCCGTCAGCGAGCAGTACTTC
CDR3 length: 13; clone size: .; V gene: TRBV3-1; J gene: TRBJ1-2; D gene: .; CDR3 protein: CASSPPGVRGYTF; CDR3 DNA: TGTGCCAGCAGCCCTCCAGGGGTTCGTGGCTACACCTTC
CDR3 length: 14; clone size: few; V gene: TRBV12-3/TRBV12-4; J gene: TRBJ2-3; D gene: TRBD1; CDR3 protein: CASSEGTGTDTQYF; CDR3 DNA: TGTGCCAGCAGTGAGGGGACAGGCACAGATACGCAGTATTTT
CDR3 length: 12; clone size: .; V gene: TRBV29-1; J gene: TRBJ2-7; D gene: TRBD1; CDR3 protein: CSAGTGVYEQYF; CDR3 DNA: TGCAGCGCCGGGACAGGGGTATACGAGCAGTACTTC
CDR3 length: 14; clone size: few; V gene: TRBV9; J gene: TRBJ2-7; D gene: TRBD1; CDR3 protein: CASSGGQGANEQYF; CDR3 DNA: TGTGCCAGCAGCGGTGGACAGGGGGCGAACGAGCAGTACTTC
CDR3 length: 14; clone size: few; V gene: TRBV2; J gene: TRBJ1-2; D gene: .; CDR3 protein: CASSVRTQAYGYTF; CDR3 DNA: TGTGCCAGCAGTGTTAGAACCCAGGCGTATGGCTACACCTTC
CDR3 length: 16; clone size: few; V gene: TRBV12-3/TRBV12-4; J gene: TRBJ2-3; D gene: TRBD2; CDR3 protein: CASSLSIAGVSDTQYF; CDR3 DNA: TGTGCCAGCAGTTTATCGATCGCGGGGGTATCAGATACGCAGTATTTT
CDR3 length: 18; clone size: .; V gene: TRBV11-2; J gene: TRBJ2-7; D gene: TRBD2; CDR3 protein: CASSLDGSGRAGSYEQYF; CDR3 DNA: TGTGCCAGCAGCTTAGATGGTAGCGGGAGGGCCGGATCCTACGAGCAGTACTTC
CDR3 length: 14; clone size: .; V gene: TRBV18; J gene: TRBJ2-5; D gene: .; CDR3 protein: CASSQGGQRETQYF; CDR3 DNA: TGTGCCAGCTCACAGGGAGGACAGAGAGAGACCCAGTACTTC
CDR3 length: 14; clone size: .; V gene: TRBV11-1; J gene: TRBJ2-7; D gene: .; CDR3 protein: CASSAPRQFSEQYF; CDR3 DNA: TGTGCCAGCAGCGCTCCCCGACAGTTTTCCGAGCAGTACTTC
CDR3 length: 17; clone size: .; V gene: TRBV7-2; J gene: TRBJ2-1; D gene: .; CDR3 protein: CASSNLVEVASLREQFF; CDR3 DNA: TGTGCCAGCAGCAATCTCGTCGAGGTAGCGTCGTTGCGGGAGCAGTTCTTC
CDR3 length: 15; clone size: few; V gene: TRBV10-3; J gene: TRBJ2-7; D gene: .; CDR3 protein: CAISELGREKYEQYF; CDR3 DNA: TGTGCCATCAGTGAATTAGGAAGGGAGAAATACGAGCAGTACTTC
CDR3 length: 16; clone size: .; V gene: TRBV7-6; J gene: TRBJ2-1; D gene: TRBD1; CDR3 protein: CASSLELGGTINEQLF; CDR3 DNA: TGTGCCAGCAGCTTAGAGTTAGGGGGCACCATCAATGAGCAGTTATTC
CDR3 length: 16; clone size: few; V gene: TRBV5-1; J gene: TRBJ1-4; D gene: .; CDR3 protein: CASSPPEGELSEKLFF; CDR3 DNA: TGCGCCAGCAGCCCCCCCGAAGGGGAGCTTAGTGAAAAACTGTTTTTT
CDR3 length: 15; clone size: .; V gene: TRBV4-1; J gene: TRBJ2-7; D gene: .; CDR3 protein: CASSQAGRGRYEQYF; CDR3 DNA: TGCGCCAGCAGCCAAGCTGGCAGGGGGAGGTACGAGCAGTACTTC
CDR3 length: 14; clone size: .; V gene: TRBV3-1; J gene: TRBJ1-1; D gene: .; CDR3 protein: CASSRGVLGTEAFF; CDR3 DNA: TGTGCCAGCAGTCGGGGGGTTTTGGGCACTGAAGCTTTCTTT